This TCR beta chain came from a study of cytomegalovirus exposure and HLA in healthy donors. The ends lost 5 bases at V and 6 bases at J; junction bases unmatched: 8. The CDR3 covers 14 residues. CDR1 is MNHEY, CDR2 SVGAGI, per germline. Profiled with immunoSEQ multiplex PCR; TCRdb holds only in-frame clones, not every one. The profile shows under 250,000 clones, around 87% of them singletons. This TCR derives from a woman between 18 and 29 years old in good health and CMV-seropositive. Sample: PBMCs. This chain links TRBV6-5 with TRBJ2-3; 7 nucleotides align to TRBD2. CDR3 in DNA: TGTGCCAGCAGTCGTTCCGGGACTAAGGATACGCAGTATTTT. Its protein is CASSRSGTKDTQYF.